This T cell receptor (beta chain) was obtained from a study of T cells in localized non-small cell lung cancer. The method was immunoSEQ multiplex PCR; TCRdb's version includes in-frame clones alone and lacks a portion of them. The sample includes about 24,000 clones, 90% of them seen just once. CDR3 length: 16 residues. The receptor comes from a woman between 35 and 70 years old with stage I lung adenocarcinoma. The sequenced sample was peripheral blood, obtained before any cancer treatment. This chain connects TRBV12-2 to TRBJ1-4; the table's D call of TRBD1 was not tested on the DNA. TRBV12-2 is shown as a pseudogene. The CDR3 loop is CASRLAQGGSCEKLFF. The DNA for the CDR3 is TGTGCAAGTCGCTTAGCGCAAGGGGGCTCTTGCGAAAAACTGTTTTTT.